This T cell receptor (beta chain) was profiled in a study of blood T cells in healthy people across ages. A J-beta primer mix and a sample-barcoded 5' primer were used in a second PCR of roughly 6 to 11 cycles. Each CDR3 protein gets one entry after TCRdb re-called the 5' RACE reads with MiXCR. The sample consists of around 1,000,000 distinct CDR3 sequences, around two fifths of them appearing once. Trimming took 2 bases from V and 10 from J, leaving 15 bases between them. Germline V gene lookup returns CDR1 SGHTA and CDR2 FQGTGA. This CDR3 spans 14 amino acids. The clonotype was recovered from a man aged 18-30 years in good health. This sequence joins TRBV7-3 and TRBJ2-1, with D perhaps matching TRBD2 (7 bases). The source material was blood. CDR3 DNA sequence: TGTGCCAGCAGCTTAGTGTTCGGGGGGCGGGAGCAGTTCTTC. This encodes CASSLVFGGREQFF.